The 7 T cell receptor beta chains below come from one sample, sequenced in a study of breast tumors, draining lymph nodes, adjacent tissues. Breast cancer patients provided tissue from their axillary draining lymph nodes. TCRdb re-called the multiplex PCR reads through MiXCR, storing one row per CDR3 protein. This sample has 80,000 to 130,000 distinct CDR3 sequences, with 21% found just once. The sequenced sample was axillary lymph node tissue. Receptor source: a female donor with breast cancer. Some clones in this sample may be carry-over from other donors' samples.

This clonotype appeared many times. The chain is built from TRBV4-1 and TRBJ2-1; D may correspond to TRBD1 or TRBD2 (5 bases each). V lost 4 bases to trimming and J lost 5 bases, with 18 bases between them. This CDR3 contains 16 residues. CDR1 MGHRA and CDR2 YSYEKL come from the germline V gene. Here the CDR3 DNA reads TGCGCCAGCAGCCGATACGGGACGGAGGAGAACAATGAGCAGTTCTTC. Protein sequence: CASSRYGTEENNEQFF.

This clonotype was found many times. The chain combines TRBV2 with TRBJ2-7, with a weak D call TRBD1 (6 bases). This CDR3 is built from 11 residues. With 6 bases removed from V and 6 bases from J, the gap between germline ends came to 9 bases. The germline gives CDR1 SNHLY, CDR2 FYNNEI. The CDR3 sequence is CASRQGAEQYF. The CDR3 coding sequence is TGTGCCAGCAGACAGGGCGCCGAGCAGTACTTC. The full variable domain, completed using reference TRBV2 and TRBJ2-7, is EPEVTQTPSHQVTQMGQEVILRCVPISNHLYFYWYRQILGQKVEFLVSFYNNEISEKSEIFDDQFSVERPDGSNFTLKIRSTKLEDSAMYFCASRQGAEQYFGPGTRLTVT.

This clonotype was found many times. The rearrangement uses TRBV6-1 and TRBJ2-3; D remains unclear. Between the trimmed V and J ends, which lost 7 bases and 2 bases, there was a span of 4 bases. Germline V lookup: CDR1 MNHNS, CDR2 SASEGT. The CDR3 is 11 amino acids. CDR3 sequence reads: CASTNTDTQYF. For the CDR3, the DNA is TGTGCCAGCACCAACACAGATACGCAGTATTTT.

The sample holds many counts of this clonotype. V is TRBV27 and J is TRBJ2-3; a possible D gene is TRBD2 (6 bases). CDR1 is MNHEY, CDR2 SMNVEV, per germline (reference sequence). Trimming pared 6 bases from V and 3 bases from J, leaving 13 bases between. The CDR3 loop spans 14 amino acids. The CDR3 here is CASRTGGETDTQYF. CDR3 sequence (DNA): TGTGCCAGCAGGACCGGGGGAGAAACAGATACGCAGTATTTT.

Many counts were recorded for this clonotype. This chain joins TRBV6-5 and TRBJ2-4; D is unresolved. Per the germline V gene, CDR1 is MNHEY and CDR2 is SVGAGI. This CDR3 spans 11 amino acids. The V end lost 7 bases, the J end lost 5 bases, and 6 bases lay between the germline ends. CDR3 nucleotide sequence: TGTGCCAGCAACTACCAAAACATTCAGTACTTC. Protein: CASNYQNIQYF.

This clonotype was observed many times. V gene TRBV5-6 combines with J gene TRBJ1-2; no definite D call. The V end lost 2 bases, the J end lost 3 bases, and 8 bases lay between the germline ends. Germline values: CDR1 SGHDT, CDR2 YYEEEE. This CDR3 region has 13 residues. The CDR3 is CASSFLDDYGYTF. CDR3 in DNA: TGTGCCAGCAGCTTCTTGGACGACTATGGCTACACCTTC.

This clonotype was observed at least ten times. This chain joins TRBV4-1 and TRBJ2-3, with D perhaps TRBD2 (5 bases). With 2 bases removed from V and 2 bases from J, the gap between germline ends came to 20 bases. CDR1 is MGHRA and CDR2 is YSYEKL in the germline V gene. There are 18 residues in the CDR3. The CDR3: CASSQSFDSSGNTDTQYF. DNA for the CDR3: TGCGCCAGCAGCCAATCATTTGACTCGAGCGGAAACACAGATACGCAGTATTTT.